The 32 T cell receptor beta chains in this list originate from one sample, sequenced in a study of blood T cell repertoires in COVID-19. Produced via immunoSEQ multiplex PCR; TCRdb's table is partial and in-frame only. The data contain roughly 120,000 clones, around nine tenths of them singletons. Input material: peripheral blood. These receptors were obtained from a man aged 50 to 59 with active COVID-19.

The chain links TRBV7-9 to TRBJ1-1; 7 positions agree with TRBD1. Germline values: CDR1 SEHNR, CDR2 FQNEAQ (reference sequence). The CDR3 consists of 14 residues. V shed 2 bases, J shed 1 base, and the junction held 1 base outside the gene matches. The CDR3 loop reads CASSLRGPNTEAFF. Here the CDR3 DNA reads TGTGCCAGCAGCTTAAGGGGGCCGAACACTGAAGCTTTCTTT.

J is TRBJ2-5 and V is TRBV2, with TRBD2 matching 7 bases. Trimming removed 7 bases from V and 2 bases from J; junction bases left unmatched: 4. Germline CDR1 and CDR2: SNHLY and FYNNEI. CDR3 length equals 13 residues. CDR3 sequence reads: CASTSGLQETQYF. CDR3 sequence (DNA): TGTGCCAGCACTAGCGGCCTTCAAGAGACCCAGTACTTC.

The V gene is TRBV21-1, the J gene TRBJ2-5; no check of the table's D call, TRBD1, against the DNA was made. TRBV21-1 is a pseudogene segment. The CDR3 extends over 15 amino acids. CDR3 DNA sequence: TGTGCCAGCAGCAAAGATGACAGGTACCAAGAGACCCAGTACTTC. It translates to CASSKDDRYQETQYF.

V and J are TRBV6-5 and TRBJ1-5; D is ambiguous. The CDR3 runs 15 residues. V gave up 6 bases and J gave up 7 bases, with 19 bases separating them. CDR1 is MNHEY and CDR2 is SVGAGI in the germline V gene. In nucleotides, the CDR3 is TGTGCCAGCAGACCTGCGGGTAGTTCGTGGCAGCCCCAGCATTTT. Amino acids: CASRPAGSSWQPQHF.

The chain uses TRBV27 and TRBJ2-1; D may be TRBD1 (6 bases). The CDR3 is 15 amino acids. Germline values: CDR1 MNHEY, CDR2 SMNVEV (reference sequence). The V gene lost 3 bases and the J gene lost 5 bases, with 14 bases spanning the gap. The CDR3 DNA follows: TGTGCCAGCAGTTTCATCCTGGGGGCCAACAATGAGCAGTTCTTC. This gives the protein CASSFILGANNEQFF.

The CDR3 nucleotides read TGTGCCAGCAGAAGAATCAGGGGCAAGGCTGAAGCTTTCTTT. Encoded protein: CASRRIRGKAEAFF. V usage is TRBV7-9 and J usage is TRBJ1-1; tentative D call: TRBD1 (6 bases). This CDR3 is 14 amino acids long. Per germline, CDR1 SEHNR and CDR2 FQNEAQ (reference sequence). The V gene lost 6 bases and the J gene lost 6 bases, with 17 bases spanning the gap.

The chain uses TRBV4-1 and TRBJ2-1; 14 bases agree with TRBD2. There are 16 residues in the CDR3. Germline V gene data show CDR1 as MGHRA and CDR2 as YSYEKL. The V segment lost 0 bases and the J segment 12 bases; nucleotides outside the gene matches: 7. CDR3 DNA sequence: TGCGCCAGCAGCCAAGATGGGACTAGCGGGGGCCCCGTGCAGTTCTTC. This translates into CASSQDGTSGGPVQFF.

V is TRBV3-1 (or the pseudogene TRBV3-2) and J is TRBJ1-1; D is uncertain. The germline gives CDR1 LGHDT, CDR2 YNNKEL (reference sequence). CDR3 size: 15 residues. V dropped 0 bases and J dropped 0 bases, with 8 bases sitting between them. CDR3 bases: TGTGCCAGCAGCCAAGAACGAGTCATGAACACTGAAGCTTTCTTT. Protein product: CASSQERVMNTEAFF.

The V and J genes are TRBV6-4 and TRBJ2-1, with D possibly matching TRBD2 (6 bases). The V end was cut by 10 bases, the J end by 6 bases, with 19 bases between. CDR1 is MRHNA, CDR2 SNTAGT, per germline. There are 14 residues in the CDR3. The DNA for the CDR3 is TGTGCCACCGCGTCCGGGACTTCAGCCAATGAGCAGTTCTTC. This encodes CATASGTSANEQFF.

V is TRBV5-1 and J is TRBJ2-6, with D possibly being TRBD2 (5 bases). The CDR3 extends over 18 amino acids. The germline V and J ends were trimmed by 0 bases and 1 base, with 14 bases remaining between them. CDR1 SGHRS and CDR2 YFSETQ come from the germline V gene. As DNA, the CDR3 is TGCGCCAGCAGCTTGGGTGAGGGTTTTAAATCTGGGGCCAACGTCCTGACTTTC. Amino acids: CASSLGEGFKSGANVLTF.

The rearrangement links TRBV24-1 to TRBJ2-3; D possibly corresponds to TRBD2 (5 bases). The V gene lost 3 bases and the J gene lost 4 bases, with 16 bases spanning the gap. The CDR3 loop spans 16 amino acids. Germline CDR1 KGHDR, CDR2 SFDVKD. The CDR3, as DNA: TGTGCCACCAGTGATCCGGGCGGGCCCTGGGCAGATACGCAGTATTTT. Its protein is CATSDPGGPWADTQYF.

This rearrangement joins TRBV19 to TRBJ2-3; D not certain. Germline CDR1 reads LNHDA; CDR2 reads SQIVND (reference sequence). V was clipped by 3 bases and J by 0 bases, with 13 bases between them. This CDR3 is 16 amino acids long. The CDR3 here is CASSIWPPPSTDTQYF. The CDR3 DNA follows: TGTGCCAGTAGTATTTGGCCACCCCCCAGCACAGATACGCAGTATTTT.

J is TRBJ2-1 and V is TRBV7-2; 12 positions match TRBD2. V was pared by 3 bases and J by 5 bases, with 5 bases of the junction left unmatched. In germline, CDR1 is SGHTA, CDR2 FQGNSA. The length of the CDR3 is 16 residues. CDR3 nucleotide sequence: TGTGCCAGCAGCTTTGGCCGGACTAGCGGGAACAATGAGCAGTTCTTC. Translation gives CASSFGRTSGNNEQFF.

The chain carries TRBV6-5 and TRBJ2-7, with 7 bases that match TRBD1. V gave up 6 bases and J gave up 3 bases; unmatched junction bases: 2. Germline lookup yields CDR1 MNHEY and CDR2 SVGAGI. This CDR3 has 12 residues. This CDR3 reads CASSRDSYEQYF. The DNA of the CDR3 is TGTGCCAGCAGCAGGGACAGCTACGAGCAGTACTTC.

The J gene is TRBJ1-1, the V gene TRBV6-1; tentative D call: TRBD1 (6 bases). CDR3 length: 16 residues. Germline V gene data show CDR1 as MNHNS and CDR2 as SASEGT. V lost 0 bases and J lost 4, with 15 bases in between. The CDR3 region has the DNA TGTGCCAGCAGTGAAGCGCTTGGGGGCGTGGGCACTGAAGCTTTCTTT. Its translation: CASSEALGGVGTEAFF.

V usage is TRBV3-1 (or the pseudogene TRBV3-2) and J usage is TRBJ1-2; D is unresolved. V shed 4 bases and J shed 8 bases, with 14 bases lying between them. The CDR3 covers 13 residues. Looked up from germline, CDR1 is LGHDT and CDR2 is YNNKEL (reference sequence). For the CDR3, the DNA is TGTGCCAGCAGCCCGGACCTGGCGGGCGGCTACACCTTC. It encodes CASSPDLAGGYTF.

CDR3 amino acids: CASSPAHLAGGVLETQYF. CDR3 in DNA: TGTGCCAGCAGCCCCGCCCACTTGGCGGGAGGAGTGTTGGAGACCCAGTACTTC. The V call is TRBV7-2, the J call TRBJ2-5; TRBD2 aligns across 8 bases. V was pared by 5 bases and J by 5 bases, with 19 bases of the junction left unmatched. The CDR3 covers 18 residues. CDR1 is SGHTA, CDR2 FQGNSA, per germline.

This chain links TRBV5-1 with TRBJ1-1; weak D call: TRBD1 (5 bases). The germline gives CDR1 SGHRS, CDR2 YFSETQ. Trimming removed 4 bases at V and 2 bases at J, with 12 bases between. The CDR3 extends over 14 amino acids. The CDR3 loop is CASSHPGINTEAFF. CDR3 DNA: TGCGCCAGCAGCCACCCAGGGATTAACACTGAAGCTTTCTTT.

A single count supports this clone. This chain joins TRBV6-5 and TRBJ2-5; TRBD2 aligns across 14 bases. V dropped 6 bases and J dropped 9; count of bases not matched to a gene: 6. In germline, CDR1 is MNHEY, CDR2 SVGAGI. This CDR3 contains 14 residues. This CDR3 reads CASRTTSGGASQYF. CDR3 nucleotide sequence: TGTGCCAGCAGAACGACTAGCGGGGGGGCCTCCCAGTACTTC.

The chain joins TRBV9 to TRBJ2-1; tentatively, D is TRBD1 (5 bases). CDR1 and CDR2 from the germline V gene are SGDLS and YYNGEE. V was clipped by 0 bases and J by 10 bases, with 17 bases between them. The CDR3 loop spans 15 amino acids. For the CDR3, the DNA is TGTGCCAGCAGCGTAGAAGGGGAACTTCCACGGGAGCAGTTCTTC. Protein product: CASSVEGELPREQFF. Filled out from reference TRBV9 and TRBJ2-1, the complete variable domain reads DSGVTQTPKHLITATGQRVTLRCSPRSGDLSVYWYQQSLDQGLQFLIQYYNGEERAKGNILERFSAQQFPDLHSELNLSSLELGDSALYFCASSVEGELPREQFFGPGTRLTVL.

The chain joins TRBV27 to TRBJ1-5; 7 positions match TRBD1. CDR3 length: 15 residues. The junction had 7 bases not matched to a gene; V was cut back by 6 bases and J by 2 bases. Looked up from germline, CDR1 is MNHEY and CDR2 is SMNVEV (reference sequence). The CDR3 loop reads CASRSGQGGNQPQHF. The CDR3, as DNA: TGTGCCAGCAGATCAGGGCAGGGGGGCAATCAGCCCCAGCATTTT.

This clone was found once. V and J are TRBV5-4 and TRBJ1-1, with 9 bases identical to TRBD1. The germline V gene has CDR1 SGHNT and CDR2 YYREEE (reference sequence). After removal of 3 bases from V and 1 base from J, the junction contained 4 bases not matched to a gene. This CDR3 has 15 amino acids. CDR3 loop: CASSWGQGGNTEAFF. CDR3 in DNA: TGTGCCAGCAGCTGGGGACAGGGCGGGAACACTGAAGCTTTCTTT.

This chain joins TRBV6-5 and TRBJ2-1; 12 nucleotides line up with TRBD2. Trimming cost V 6 bases and J 7 bases; bases outside gene matches: 4. The germline gives CDR1 MNHEY, CDR2 SVGAGI. The CDR3 sequence is 14 residues long. The CDR3 spells CASRPLAGGNEQFF. CDR3 DNA: TGTGCCAGCAGGCCCCTAGCGGGGGGGAATGAGCAGTTCTTC.

The V gene is TRBV11-2, the J gene TRBJ2-7; D may be TRBD2 (5 bases). This CDR3 spans 14 amino acids. Germline CDR1 reads SGHAT; CDR2 reads FQNNGV. The ends were cut back, 5 bases at V and 4 bases at J, with 15 bases in the middle. The CDR3 nucleotides are TGTGCCAGCAGCCGAACTAGTGGAAGGTACGAGCAGTACGTC. It encodes CASSRTSGRYEQYV.

The V call is TRBV6-5, the J call TRBJ1-4; D not certain. The CDR3 sequence is 15 residues long. Germline lookup yields CDR1 MNHEY and CDR2 SVGAGI. The ends were cut back, 6 bases at V and 4 bases at J, with 15 bases in the middle. CDR3 sequence (DNA): TGTGCCAGCAGCGGGTCGACGCGGAGTAATGAAAAACTGTTTTTT. Protein: CASSGSTRSNEKLFF.

In this sample, this clone turned up a few times. This chain uses TRBV7-8 with TRBJ2-1, with TRBD1 matching over 9 bases. From germline, CDR1 is SGHVS and CDR2 FQNEAQ. CDR3 length equals 15 residues. The trim removed 1 base at V and 11 bases at J, leaving 9 bases unmatched. DNA of the CDR3: TGTGCCAGCAGCTTAGACCCGGGACAGGGAAAAAAGCAGTTCTTC. Translation gives CASSLDPGQGKKQFF.

The rearrangement uses TRBV27 and TRBJ2-5, with 9 bases that match TRBD2. The CDR3 length is 13 residues. Germline V lookup: CDR1 MNHEY, CDR2 SMNVEV (reference sequence). V was pared by 8 bases and J by 5 bases, with 6 bases of the junction left unmatched. The CDR3 region has the DNA TGTGCCAGCGGGCTAGCGGGGTTGGAGACCCAGTACTTC. It codes for CASGLAGLETQYF.

V and J are TRBV6-1 and TRBJ1-2, with TRBD1 matching 8 bases. The CDR3 length is 15 residues. In germline, CDR1 is MNHNS, CDR2 SASEGT. The junction had 11 bases not matched to a gene; V was cut back by 2 bases and J by 9 bases. The CDR3 DNA reads as TGTGCCAGCAGTGAACCGGGACAGGACCCCGGGCGCTACACCTTC. Protein product: CASSEPGQDPGRYTF.

V usage is TRBV11-2 and J usage is TRBJ2-3; 8 bases agree with TRBD2. The CDR3 has 17 residues. Germline V CDR1 and CDR2: SGHAT, FQNNGV. V shed 1 base and J 4 bases; nucleotides not matched to a gene: 10. The CDR3 bases are TGTGCCAGCAGCTTAGTTTCCAGCGGGAGTAGGTCAGATACGCAGTATTTT. Amino acids: CASSLVSSGSRSDTQYF.

The chain uses TRBV10-1 and TRBJ2-3; weak D call: TRBD2 (6 bases). The V end lost 4 bases, the J end lost 1 base, and 15 bases lay between the germline ends. Looked up from germline, CDR1 is WNHNN and CDR2 is SYGVQD (reference sequence). The CDR3 loop spans 16 amino acids. The DNA of the CDR3 is TGCGCCAGCAGTGGGAGACTAGAAGGGGGCACAGATACGCAGTATTTT. It is translated as CASSGRLEGGTDTQYF.

J is TRBJ1-1 and V is TRBV7-8; TRBD1 agrees at 7 bases. This CDR3 has 14 residues. The trim removed 5 bases at V and 1 base at J, leaving 4 bases unmatched. Germline lookup yields CDR1 SGHVS and CDR2 FQNEAQ. In nucleotides, the CDR3 is TGTGCCAGCAGCCGCCGGGACAGGAACACTGAAGCTTTCTTT. Its protein product is CASSRRDRNTEAFF.

The chain couples TRBV19 to TRBJ1-5, with TRBD1 as a possible D gene (5 bases). This CDR3 has 12 residues. V was clipped by 6 bases and J by 5 bases, with 8 bases between them. CDR1 is LNHDA and CDR2 is SQIVND in the germline V gene (reference sequence). The CDR3 here is CASSSTDQPQHF. The CDR3 DNA reads as TGTGCCAGTAGCTCGACAGATCAGCCCCAGCATTTT.